This is a list of T cell receptor beta chains from one sample in a study of cytomegalovirus exposure and HLA in healthy donors. Clones were sequenced by immunoSEQ multiplex PCR, and TCRdb holds only the in-frame ones, with some missing. The sample holds more than 130,000 clones. Sequencing used PBMCs. These receptor sequences come from a man in his forties in good health and CMV-seronegative. The CDR3 runs from the conserved cysteine through the conserved F or W. The D gene is left open where the match is weak.

-	TRBV5-4	TRBJ2-6	TGTGCCAGCAGCGTTCAGGGCTCTGGGGCCAACGTCCTGACTTTC	CASSVQGSGANVLTF
TRBD1	TRBV5-1	TRBJ2-7	TGCGCCAGCAGCTTGATACAGGGGGCTATCTACGAGCAGTACTTC	CASSLIQGAIYEQYF
-	TRBV5-1	TRBJ2-5	TGCGCCAGCGGGACGGGGGACGCCCAAGAGACCCAGTACTTC	CASGTGDAQETQYF
-	TRBV4-1	TRBJ2-1	TGCGCCAGCAGCCAAGATAGATACGGTGAGCAGTTCTTC	CASSQDRYGEQFF
-	TRBV15	TRBJ1-3	TGTGCCACCAGCAGAAGCGATGGAAACACCATATATTTT	CATSRSDGNTIYF
-	TRBV18	TRBJ1-1	TGTGCCAGCTCTCCTATTCTGAACACTGAAGCTTTCTTT	CASSPILNTEAFF
-	TRBV4-3	TRBJ2-1	TGCGCCAGCAGCCAAGAGTGGCGGAACTCCTACAATGAGCAGTTCTTC	CASSQEWRNSYNEQFF
TRBD1	TRBV19	TRBJ2-2	TGTGCCAGTAGTTCGGGACAGCAGAACACCGGGGAGCTGTTTTTT	CASSSGQQNTGELFF
TRBD2	TRBV5-1	TRBJ2-3	TGCGCCAGCAGCATCCCGGGACTAGGCACAGATACGCAGTATTTT	CASSIPGLGTDTQYF
TRBD1	TRBV5-6	TRBJ1-5	TGTGCCAGCAGCTTGCGTTGGGACAGCGATCAGCCCCAGCATTTT	CASSLRWDSDQPQHF
TRBD2	TRBV4-3	TRBJ2-5	TGCGCCAGCAGCCAAGAGGGGAGCGGGGGGGACCCCCAGTACTTC	CASSQEGSGGDPQYF
TRBD1	TRBV5-1	TRBJ2-7	TGCGCCAGCAGCTTGGATTTTGGGACAGAGTCCTACGAGCAGTACTTC	CASSLDFGTESYEQYF
TRBD2	TRBV27	TRBJ2-5	TGTGCCAGCAGCCGACTAGCGGGGGAAGAGACCCAGTACTTC	CASSRLAGEETQYF